The clone carrying this T cell receptor (beta chain) was seen repeatedly, ten times or more. These data originate in a study of T-cell reconstitution after alpha-beta-depleted transplantation in children. The length of the CDR3 is 13 residues. The germline V gene encodes CDR1 DFQATT and CDR2 SNEGSKA (reference sequence). Trimming pared 5 bases from V and 4 bases from J, leaving 12 bases between. A library of TCRbeta sequences, prepared with unique molecular identifiers, was generated. TCRdb called the PCR reads again in MiXCR, with one record for every CDR3 protein. The sample contains approximately 110,000 distinct CDR3 sequences, 23% of which appear only once.

The sample here was PBMCs, mostly from graft donor cells, taken 180 days after TCRalphabeta/CD19-depleted stem cell transplant. The chain combines TRBV20-1 with TRBJ2-1, with D perhaps matching TRBD1 (6 bases). The clonotype was recovered from a male patient between 2 and 10 years old who had a stem cell transplant for chronic granulomatous disease, so the T cells may come from the graft donor. Here the CDR3 DNA reads TGCAGTGCTGACACCGGGACATACAATGAGCAGTTCTTC. Translated: CSADTGTYNEQFF.